This T cell receptor (beta chain) was retrieved from a study of T-cell memory formation after mild COVID-19. Study-wide results and limits: Researchers found some responding clones in pre-infection memory, a sign that cross-reactive memory joined. Those CD4+ clones that contracted were mainly in CM and EM (CD8+ ones in EMRA).

From germline, CDR1 is GTSNPN and CDR2 SVGIG (reference sequence). The length of the CDR3 is 14 residues. V was pared by 0 bases and J by 7 bases, with 13 bases between. TCRdb processed the 5' RACE reads anew with MiXCR; each CDR3 protein has one entry. This table has 250,000 to 350,000 distinct CDR3 sequences, 15% to 20% appearing once. With regard to this clonotype: The antigen is undetermined.

Sequenced material: PBMCs or a T cell subset sorted from them (not recorded which). The genes are TRBV30 and TRBJ1-5; no clear D gene. The TCR sequence derives from a man younger than 35 who had mild COVID-19 (a few samples of this study predate the infection). Cell type and time point are not known. CDR3 region: CAWSVLAGGQPQHF. The CDR3 coding sequence is TGTGCCTGGAGTGTACTGGCGGGAGGGCAGCCCCAGCATTTT.